This T cell receptor (beta chain) was recorded in a study of human T cells and chemical hapten exposure. To note about this clonotype: The antigen is not known.

Stated time point: pre-sensitization, week 0. The treatment: therapeutic diphenylcyclopropenone sensitization with weekly scalp DPC. The total RNA was obtained from whole blood that was not fractionated. Looked up from germline, CDR1 is SNHLY and CDR2 is FYNNEI. Trimming stripped 3 bases from V and 1 base from J, with 7 bases between. The CDR3 sequence is 14 residues long. Whole-study results and caveats: TCRs whose frequency exceeded 1 in 1000 remained the same following DPC sensitization.

One entry per CDR3 protein, called by TCRdb with MiXCR from the RACE reads. The table shows 240,000 or so distinct CDR3 sequences, with 8.6% occurring only once. V usage is TRBV2 and J usage is TRBJ2-4; D is uncertain. The sample here was whole blood, taken in connection with sensitization to the hapten diphenylcyclopropenone (DPC). The clonotype was recovered from a woman in her thirties or forties with alopecia areata. Some clones in this sample may be carry-over from other donors' samples. The CDR3 region is CASSDNGAKNIQYF. CDR3 coding DNA: TGTGCCAGCAGTGATAACGGGGCCAAAAACATTCAGTACTTC.